These 28 T cell receptor beta chains originate from one sample sequenced in a study of T cell changes during pregnancy in multiple sclerosis. The assay was immunoSEQ multiplex PCR, and TCRdb's table has in-frame clones only and misses some. The sample includes some 42,000 clones, roughly 91% of them seen just once. Sequencing was performed on CD4+ T cells from peripheral blood mononuclear cells, taken in the third trimester of pregnancy. Source of these receptors: a female donor with multiple sclerosis, enrolled in a pregnancy study.

The chain is built from TRBV2 and TRBJ2-3; D call uncertain. This CDR3 spans 12 amino acids. V lost 6 bases to trimming and J lost 5 bases, with 9 bases between them. The germline V gene has CDR1 SNHLY and CDR2 FYNNEI. The CDR3 sequence is CASRWAGDTQYF. The CDR3 region has the DNA TGTGCCAGCAGATGGGCAGGAGATACGCAGTATTTT.

The chain recombines TRBV19 with TRBJ2-4; 7 bases map to TRBD2. The CDR3 spans 13 residues. Per the germline V gene, CDR1 is LNHDA and CDR2 is SQIVND (reference sequence). J lost 12 bases, V lost 0 bases, and 5 bases had no gene match. CDR3: CASSIDSGLTQYF. The DNA of the CDR3 is TGTGCCAGTAGTATAGACTCGGGACTAACTCAGTACTTC.

This rearrangement joins TRBV6-6 to TRBJ1-1, with no clear D. The CDR3 runs 14 residues. CDR1 MNHNY and CDR2 SVGAGI come from the germline V gene (reference sequence). V lost 2 bases and J 4 bases, leaving 11 bases between the germline ends. The chain's CDR3 is CASSYRALGTEAFF. The CDR3 DNA sequence: TGTGCCAGCAGTTACAGAGCCCTTGGCACTGAAGCTTTCTTT.

As regards this clone: Other nucleotide sequences from this sample produce the same CDR3. The V call is TRBV15, the J call TRBJ2-7; 7 nucleotides match TRBD1. CDR1 and CDR2 (germline): LNHNV, YYDKDF (reference sequence). CDR3 length: 15 residues. With 0 bases clipped from V and 3 bases from J, the junction kept 5 bases outside the gene matches. CDR3 sequence reads: CATSRDRQGHYEQYF. As DNA, the CDR3 is TGTGCCACCAGCAGAGATAGACAGGGCCACTACGAGCAGTACTTC.

This rearrangement joins TRBV29-1 to TRBJ2-7; TRBD2 matches 8 bases. The CDR3 runs to 15 residues. Losses at the gene ends were 8 bases for V and 5 bases for J; bases not matched to a gene: 17. From germline, CDR1 is SQVTM and CDR2 ANQGSEA. CDR3 in amino acids: CSSSPPGLDFHEQYF. The CDR3 DNA follows: TGCAGCTCTTCCCCGCCGGGACTAGACTTCCACGAGCAGTACTTC.

The CDR3, as DNA: TGTGCCAGCAGCCTTTTGGGGGGATCTACAGATACGCAGTATTTT. Protein sequence: CASSLLGGSTDTQYF. The V gene is TRBV6-5, the J gene TRBJ2-3, with TRBD2 as a possible D gene (6 bases). The germline CDR1 and CDR2 sequences are MNHEY and SVGAGI. The CDR3 has 15 amino acids. Deletions cut 6 bases from V and 3 bases from J, with 16 bases between.

The table lists this clone with a count of one. This chain uses TRBV9 with TRBJ1-2, with 7 bases that match TRBD1. Trimming cost V 4 bases and J 5 bases; bases outside gene matches: 14. This CDR3 contains 16 residues. Per germline, CDR1 SGDLS and CDR2 YYNGEE. The CDR3 spells CASSFFPRQGGYGYTF. CDR3 nucleotide sequence: TGTGCCAGCAGCTTTTTCCCACGACAGGGCGGGTATGGCTACACCTTC.

The chain joins TRBV19 to TRBJ2-6; 8 nucleotides match TRBD2. CDR3 size: 19 residues. V lost 3 bases and J lost 5; bases outside the gene matches: 15. The V gene's germline CDR1 is LNHDA and CDR2 SQIVND (reference sequence). The CDR3 protein is CASSIHREGRALRANVLTF. The CDR3 DNA sequence: TGTGCCAGTAGTATCCACCGGGAGGGCAGGGCCCTTAGGGCCAACGTCCTGACTTTC.

The chain employs TRBV14 and TRBJ1-2; D perhaps matches TRBD1 (5 bases). CDR3 length: 16 amino acids. Germline V lookup: CDR1 SGHDN, CDR2 FVKESK. Between the trimmed V and J ends, which lost 0 bases and 5 bases, there was a span of 16 bases. CDR3 nucleotides: TGTGCCAGCAGCCAAGACCTACGGACGGGGGGGTATGGCTACACCTTC. Amino acid sequence: CASSQDLRTGGYGYTF.

This chain joins TRBV29-1 and TRBJ1-1; D remains ambiguous. This CDR3 region has 13 residues. Trimming stripped 2 bases from V and 5 bases from J, with 12 bases between. Germline loops: CDR1 SQVTM, CDR2 ANQGSEA. The CDR3 here is CSVESVRGTEAFF. CDR3 coding DNA: TGCAGCGTTGAATCAGTTCGGGGAACTGAAGCTTTCTTT. The whole variable domain, filled in from reference TRBV29-1 and TRBJ1-1, reads SAVISQKPSRDICQRGTSLTIQCQVDSQVTMMFWYRQQPGQSLTLIATANQGSEATYESGFVIDKFPISRPNLTFSTLTVSNMSPEDSSIYLCSVESVRGTEAFFGQGTRLTVV.

V gene TRBV6-4 combines with J gene TRBJ2-3; the match to TRBD1 covers 9 bases. With 8 bases clipped from V and 2 bases from J, the junction kept 8 bases outside the gene matches. The CDR3 has 15 amino acids. The germline V gene encodes CDR1 MRHNA and CDR2 SNTAGT. This chain's CDR3 is CASAPGTGTTDTQYF. CDR3 nucleotides: TGTGCCAGCGCGCCTGGGACAGGGACCACAGATACGCAGTATTTT.

The chain is built from TRBV11-2 and TRBJ2-7; the D gene is possibly TRBD2 (5 bases). The CDR3 has 12 residues. Germline V CDR1 and CDR2: SGHAT, FQNNGV. The V and J ends lost 10 bases and 1 base respectively, with 11 bases between them. The CDR3 loop reads CATTPGSYEQYF. The CDR3 DNA follows: TGTGCCACTACCCCGGGATCCTACGAGCAGTACTTC.

The chain combines TRBV9 with TRBJ2-5; 8 nucleotides match TRBD2. Germline values: CDR1 SGDLS, CDR2 YYNGEE. The ends lost 4 bases at V and 3 bases at J; junction bases unmatched: 8. CDR3 length: 15 amino acids. The DNA for the CDR3 is TGTGCCAGCAGCTCAGCCGGGACTAGTAAAGAGACCCAGTACTTC. Translating gives CASSSAGTSKETQYF.

The V gene is TRBV10-1, the J gene TRBJ1-1; D is possibly TRBD1 (5 bases). The germline CDR1 and CDR2 sequences are WNHNN and SYGVQD (reference sequence). The CDR3 loop spans 16 amino acids. Trimming pared 2 bases from V and 1 base from J, leaving 14 bases between. The CDR3 protein is CASSEQAGGWNTEAFF. The CDR3 DNA follows: TGCGCCAGCAGTGAGCAGGCCGGGGGTTGGAACACTGAAGCTTTCTTT.

V and J are TRBV21-1 and TRBJ1-4; the D call in the table, TRBD1, was not verified against the DNA. TRBV21-1 is termed a pseudogene. This CDR3 has 14 amino acids. The CDR3 nucleotides are TGTGCCAGGCTATACACAGGAATCGGTGAAAAACTGTTTTTT. Amino acid sequence: CARLYTGIGEKLFF.

The chain combines TRBV19 with TRBJ2-5; TRBD1 aligns across 9 bases. Looked up from germline, CDR1 is LNHDA and CDR2 is SQIVND (reference sequence). Trimming took 6 bases from V and 4 from J; bases not matched to a gene: 9. The CDR3 loop spans 15 amino acids. The CDR3 sequence is CASSPTGTGLETQYF. In DNA, the CDR3 is TGTGCCAGTAGCCCTACCGGGACAGGGTTAGAGACCCAGTACTTC.

The CDR3 loop is CASSSLGQNQPQHF. The CDR3, as DNA: TGTGCCAGCAGCTCCCTGGGACAAAATCAGCCCCAGCATTTT. V is TRBV7-2 and J is TRBJ1-5; maybe TRBD1 (6 bases). Germline loops: CDR1 SGHTA, CDR2 FQGNSA. The CDR3 loop spans 14 amino acids. The V gene lost 4 bases and the J gene lost 4 bases, with 11 bases spanning the gap.

The chain recombines TRBV30 with TRBJ2-7; D perhaps matches TRBD1 (6 bases). The CDR3 extends over 16 amino acids. Germline values: CDR1 GTSNPN, CDR2 SVGIG (reference sequence). The V end was cut by 5 bases, the J end by 3 bases, with 23 bases between. CDR3 sequence: CAWDAGTPGWGYEQYF. CDR3 DNA: TGTGCCTGGGATGCCGGGACACCTGGATGGGGCTACGAGCAGTACTTC.

The DNA for the CDR3 is TGTGCCATCCAAGGACAGATGGACTATGGCTACACCTTC. Residues: CAIQGQMDYGYTF. The rearrangement uses TRBV10-3 and TRBJ1-2, with D possibly TRBD1 on 6 matching bases. CDR1 and CDR2 (germline): ENHRY, SYGVKD. V was cut by 8 bases and J by 3 bases, with 13 bases left in between. There are 13 residues in the CDR3.

V is TRBV5-1 and J is TRBJ2-7, with D perhaps matching TRBD1 (6 bases). Germline loops: CDR1 SGHRS, CDR2 YFSETQ. This CDR3 comprises 13 residues. V was cut by 5 bases and J by 6 bases, with 15 bases left in between. CDR3 sequence (DNA): TGCGCCAGCAGTTATCAGGGGATAGGCGAGCAGTACTTC. It is translated as CASSYQGIGEQYF.

V gene TRBV5-1 combines with J gene TRBJ2-1; 7 positions agree with TRBD1. After removal of 4 bases from V and 2 bases from J, the junction contained 12 bases not matched to a gene. The V gene's germline CDR1 is SGHRS and CDR2 YFSETQ. This CDR3 contains 17 residues. CDR3 sequence reads: CASSKNRDSRAYNEQFF. CDR3 DNA sequence: TGCGCCAGCAGCAAAAACCGGGACAGCCGAGCCTACAATGAGCAGTTCTTC. The variable domain in full, completed from reference TRBV5-1 and TRBJ2-1, reads KAGVTQTPRYLIKTRGQQVTLSCSPISGHRSVSWYQQTPGQGLQFLFEYFSETQRNKGNFPGRFSGRQFSNSRSEMNVSTLELGDSALYLCASSKNRDSRAYNEQFFGPGTRLTVL.

This CDR3 reads CASSPGQGRSGYTF. The DNA for the CDR3 is TGTGCCAGCAGCCCCGGACAGGGGCGGAGTGGCTACACCTTC. The chain has TRBV2 and TRBJ1-2; TRBD1 matches 9 bases. With 6 bases clipped from V and 7 bases from J, the junction kept 9 bases outside the gene matches. Germline CDR1 and CDR2: SNHLY and FYNNEI. This CDR3 comprises 14 residues.

The V and J genes are TRBV19 and TRBJ1-1; the D is unclear. The CDR3 has 13 residues. V lost 6 bases, J lost 5 bases, and 13 bases lay in between. Germline V gives CDR1 LNHDA, CDR2 SQIVND (reference sequence). In DNA form, the CDR3 reads TGTGCCAGTAGCTTTGGCACTATGACTGAAGCTTTCTTT. This codes for CASSFGTMTEAFF. Together with reference TRBV19 and TRBJ1-1, the CDR3 gives the full variable domain: DGGITQSPKYLFRKEGQNVTLSCEQNLNHDAMYWYRQDPGQGLRLIYYSQIVNDFQKGDIAEGYSVSREKKESFPLTVTSAQKNPTAFYLCASSFGTMTEAFFGQGTRLTVV.

The chain joins TRBV7-9 to TRBJ2-7; maybe TRBD1 (5 bases). Germline-derived CDR1 and CDR2 are SEHNR and FQNEAQ (reference sequence). V gave up 7 bases and J gave up 0 bases, with 10 bases separating them. The CDR3 contains 13 residues. The DNA for the CDR3 is TGTGCCAGCAACTCCCAGGGCTCCTACGAGCAGTACTTC. As protein: CASNSQGSYEQYF.

The chain employs TRBV4-2 and TRBJ1-2; the D gene is possibly TRBD1 (5 bases). The CDR3 runs 15 residues. Germline CDR1 and CDR2: LGHNA and YNFKEQ. V dropped 3 bases and J dropped 4 bases, with 15 bases sitting between them. CDR3 protein: CASSHQGGDPYGYTF. CDR3 bases: TGTGCCAGCAGCCATCAGGGCGGGGACCCCTATGGCTACACCTTC.

This chain uses TRBV6-6 with TRBJ2-1, with D possibly being TRBD2 (5 bases). Per the germline V gene, CDR1 is MNHNY and CDR2 is SVGAGI (reference sequence). V shed 0 bases and J shed 8 bases, with 17 bases lying between them. The CDR3 totals 16 residues. CDR3: CASSYSSLAVIYEQFF. The CDR3 DNA is TGTGCCAGCAGTTACTCGAGCCTAGCCGTAATCTATGAGCAGTTCTTC.

The chain combines TRBV29-1 with TRBJ2-1, with 8 nucleotides matching TRBD1. Germline CDR1 and CDR2: SQVTM and ANQGSEA. V trimming: 5 bases; J trimming: 9 bases; junction bases outside the gene matches: 3. This CDR3 region has 11 residues. Written as DNA, the CDR3 is TGCAGCGTTACCGGGACAGGTGAGCAGTTCTTC. This gives the protein CSVTGTGEQFF.

The gene calls are TRBV6-5 and TRBJ1-3, with D possibly matching TRBD1 (6 bases). The germline V and J ends were trimmed by 8 bases and 4 bases, with 15 bases remaining between them. The CDR3 is 14 residues long. Germline V gene lookup returns CDR1 MNHEY and CDR2 SVGAGI. This CDR3 reads CASGEGGSGNTIYF. The CDR3 bases are TGTGCCAGCGGGGAGGGGGGGAGCGGAAACACCATATATTTT.